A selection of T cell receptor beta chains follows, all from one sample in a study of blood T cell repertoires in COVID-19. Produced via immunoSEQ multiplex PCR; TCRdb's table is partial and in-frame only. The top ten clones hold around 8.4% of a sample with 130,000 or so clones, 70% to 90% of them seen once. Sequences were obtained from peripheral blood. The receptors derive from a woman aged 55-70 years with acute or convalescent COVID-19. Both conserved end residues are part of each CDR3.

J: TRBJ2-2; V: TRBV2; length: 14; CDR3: CASSELRDTGELFF
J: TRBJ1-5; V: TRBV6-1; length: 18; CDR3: CASSEAPTGPYSNQPQHF
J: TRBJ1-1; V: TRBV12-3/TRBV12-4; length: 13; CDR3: CASSRTGDPEAFF
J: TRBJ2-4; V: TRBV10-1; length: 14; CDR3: CASSDNPTQNIQYF
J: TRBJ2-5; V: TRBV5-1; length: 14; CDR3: CASSDRGPEETQYF
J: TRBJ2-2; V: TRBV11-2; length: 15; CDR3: CASSFRGYNTGELFF
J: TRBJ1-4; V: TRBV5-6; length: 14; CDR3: CASSFGDRGEKLFF
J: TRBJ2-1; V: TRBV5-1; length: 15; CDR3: CASSLRAGGWDEQFF
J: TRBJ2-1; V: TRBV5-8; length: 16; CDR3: CASSFARGRGYNEQFF
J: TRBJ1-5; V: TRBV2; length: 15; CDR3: CASSENRGEGQPQHF
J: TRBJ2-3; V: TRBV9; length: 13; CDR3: CASSVHTTDTQYF
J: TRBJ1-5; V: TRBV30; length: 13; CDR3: CAWSIQGDQPQHF
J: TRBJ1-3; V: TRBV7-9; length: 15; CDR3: CASSADRVSGNTIYF
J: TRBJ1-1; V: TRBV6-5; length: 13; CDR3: CASLRAWNTEAFF
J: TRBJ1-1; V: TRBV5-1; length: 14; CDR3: CASSFGGVNTEAFF
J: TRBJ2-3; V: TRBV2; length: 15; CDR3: CASSEDGGASDTQYF
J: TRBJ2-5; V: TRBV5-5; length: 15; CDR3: CASRATGGSQETQYF
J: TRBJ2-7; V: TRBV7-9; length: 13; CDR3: CASSFRIPYEQYF
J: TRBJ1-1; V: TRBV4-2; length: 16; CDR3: CASSQDPGQGNTEAFF
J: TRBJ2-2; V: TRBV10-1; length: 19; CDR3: CASSSGTGVVHPNTGELFF